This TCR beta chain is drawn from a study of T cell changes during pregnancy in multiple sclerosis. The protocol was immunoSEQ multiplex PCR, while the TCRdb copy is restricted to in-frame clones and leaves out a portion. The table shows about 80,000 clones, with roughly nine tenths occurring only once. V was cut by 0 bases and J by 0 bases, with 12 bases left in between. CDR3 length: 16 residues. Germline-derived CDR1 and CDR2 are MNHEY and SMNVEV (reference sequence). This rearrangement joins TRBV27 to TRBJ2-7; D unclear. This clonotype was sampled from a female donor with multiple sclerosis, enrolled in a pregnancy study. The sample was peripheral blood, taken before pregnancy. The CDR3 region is CASSLSPLVSSYEQYF. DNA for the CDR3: TGTGCCAGCAGTTTATCTCCGTTGGTGAGCTCCTACGAGCAGTACTTC.